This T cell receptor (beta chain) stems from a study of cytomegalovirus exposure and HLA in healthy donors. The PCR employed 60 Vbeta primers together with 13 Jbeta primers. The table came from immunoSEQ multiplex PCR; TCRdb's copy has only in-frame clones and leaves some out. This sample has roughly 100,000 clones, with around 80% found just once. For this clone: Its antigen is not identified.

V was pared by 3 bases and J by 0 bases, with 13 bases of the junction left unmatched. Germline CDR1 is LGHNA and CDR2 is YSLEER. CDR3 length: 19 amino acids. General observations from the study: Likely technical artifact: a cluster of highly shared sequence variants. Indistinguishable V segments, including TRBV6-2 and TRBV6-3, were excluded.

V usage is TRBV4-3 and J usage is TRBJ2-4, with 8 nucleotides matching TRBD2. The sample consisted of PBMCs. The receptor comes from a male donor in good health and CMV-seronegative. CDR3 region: CASSQPLTSGKLAKNIQYF. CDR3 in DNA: TGCGCCAGCAGCCAGCCTTTAACTAGCGGCAAACTAGCCAAAAACATTCAGTACTTC.